Below are 32 T cell receptor beta chains sequenced from a single sample in a study of T-cell reconstitution after alpha-beta-depleted transplantation in children. Unique molecular identifiers were incorporated when the TCRbeta library was constructed. TCRdb reprocessed the PCR reads via MiXCR and lists one record per CDR3 protein. The sample holds roughly 350,000 distinct CDR3 sequences, under 13% seen once. The sequences come from PBMCs from the stem cell graft donor, collected from the stem cell graft. These receptors were taken from a human donor who donated a stem cell graft to a child with acute lymphoblastic leukemia.

This clonotype turned up a few times. J is TRBJ2-2 and V is TRBV9; D is unclear. The CDR3 length is 13 residues. CDR1 is SGDLS and CDR2 is YYNGEE in the germline V gene. V lost 0 bases to trimming and J lost 4 bases, with 4 bases between them. CDR3 loop: CASSVEGTGELFF. For the CDR3, the DNA is TGTGCCAGCAGCGTAGAGGGCACCGGGGAGCTGTTTTTT.

The chain's CDR3 is CASSERLALYEQYF. In nucleotides, the CDR3 is TGTGCCAGCAGTGAAAGGTTAGCCCTCTACGAGCAGTACTTC. This chain connects TRBV6-1 to TRBJ2-7; no definite D call. With 2 bases removed from V and 3 bases from J, the gap between germline ends came to 11 bases. The CDR3 consists of 14 residues. The germline V gene has CDR1 MNHNS and CDR2 SASEGT.

The V gene is TRBV7-2, the J gene TRBJ2-3; possibly TRBD2 for D (5 bases). The germline gives CDR1 SGHTA, CDR2 FQGNSA. V was cut by 6 bases and J by 0 bases, with 10 bases left in between. There are 14 residues in the CDR3. The CDR3 nucleotides are TGTGCCAGCAGGATAACGGGGAGCACAGATACGCAGTATTTT. It translates to CASRITGSTDTQYF.

This clonotype was recorded a few times. The chain recombines TRBV18 with TRBJ2-6, with D perhaps matching TRBD2 (6 bases). V lost 8 bases and J lost 0, with 17 bases in between. The CDR3 is 17 amino acids. Germline CDR1 and CDR2: KGHSH and LQKENI. Here the CDR3 reads CASANPGLGSGANVLTF. CDR3 coding DNA: TGTGCCAGCGCGAACCCGGGACTGGGCTCTGGGGCCAACGTCCTGACTTTC.

The chain couples TRBV20-1 to TRBJ2-7; 14 bases map to TRBD2. The germline V gene has CDR1 DFQATT and CDR2 SNEGSKA (reference sequence). The CDR3 is made up of 18 amino acids. V trimming: 3 bases; J trimming: 4 bases; junction bases outside the gene matches: 14. In DNA form, the CDR3 reads TGCAGTGCTAGGGATCACTGGGGGACTAGCGGGAGTGCATACGAGCAGTACTTC. Protein: CSARDHWGTSGSAYEQYF.

This clonotype was seen only a few times. V is TRBV5-6 and J is TRBJ2-3, with 7 bases identical to TRBD2. Trimming removed 4 bases from V and 0 bases from J; junction bases left unmatched: 5. The CDR3 extends over 15 amino acids. From germline, CDR1 is SGHDT and CDR2 YYEEEE. CDR3 loop: CASSDGTTSTDTQYF. DNA for the CDR3: TGTGCCAGCAGCGACGGGACTACCAGCACAGATACGCAGTATTTT. Together with reference TRBV5-6 and TRBJ2-3, the CDR3 gives the full variable domain: DAGVTQSPTHLIKTRGQQVTLRCSPKSGHDTVSWYQQALGQGPQFIFQYYEEEERQRGNFPDRFSGHQFPNYSSELNVNALLLGDSALYLCASSDGTTSTDTQYFGPGTRLTVL.

In its sample, this clonotype was seen a few times. V gene TRBV9 combines with J gene TRBJ2-3, with 7 bases matching TRBD2. The CDR3 length is 13 residues. With V trimmed by 4 bases and J by 8 bases, 7 bases remained unmatched. The germline V gene has CDR1 SGDLS and CDR2 YYNGEE. CDR3 DNA: TGTGCCAGCAGCCAGAGGGAGGGGAGTACGCAGTATTTT. It codes for CASSQREGSTQYF.

The chain combines TRBV11-2 with TRBJ1-1, with TRBD1 identical over 7 bases. CDR1 SGHAT and CDR2 FQNNGV come from the germline V gene. The V segment lost 6 bases and the J segment 5 bases; nucleotides outside the gene matches: 3. The CDR3 consists of 12 residues. This CDR3 is CASSTGVTEAFF. The CDR3 nucleotides read TGTGCCAGCAGTACAGGGGTGACTGAAGCTTTCTTT. Supplemented by reference TRBV11-2 and TRBJ1-1, the full variable domain reads EAGVAQSPRYKIIEKRQSVAFWCNPISGHATLYWYQQILGQGPKLLIQFQNNGVVDDSQLPKDRFSAERLKGVDSTLKIQPAKLEDSAVYLCASSTGVTEAFFGQGTRLTVV.

In this sample, this clonotype turned up a few times. This chain links TRBV7-8 with TRBJ1-1, with D perhaps matching TRBD1 (6 bases). The CDR3 spans 17 residues. The germline CDR1 and CDR2 sequences are SGHVS and FQNEAQ. Trimming pared 4 bases from V and 0 bases from J, leaving 18 bases between. CDR3 sequence (DNA): TGTGCCAGCAGCTGGCACAGGGACGTCGCAATGAACACTGAAGCTTTCTTT. It is translated as CASSWHRDVAMNTEAFF.

The table lists this clonotype with a few counts. The gene calls are TRBV7-2 and TRBJ2-7, with D possibly being TRBD2 (5 bases). V shed 6 bases and J shed 7 bases, with 16 bases lying between them. The CDR3 length is 13 residues. Looked up from germline, CDR1 is SGHTA and CDR2 is FQGNSA. In nucleotides, the CDR3 is TGTGCCAGCAGTAAAAGAGCGGATTATGAGCAGTACTTC. It encodes CASSKRADYEQYF.

This clonotype was seen ten or more times. The chain carries TRBV4-1 and TRBJ2-1, with D unclear. The CDR3 spans 12 residues. The V end was cut by 0 bases, the J end by 5 bases, with 2 bases between. Germline CDR1 MGHRA, CDR2 YSYEKL. The CDR3 spells CASSQENNEQFF. The DNA for the CDR3 is TGCGCCAGCAGCCAAGAAAACAATGAGCAGTTCTTC.

CDR3 nucleotides: TGTGCCATCAGTGAGCCTACCTACGAGCAGTACTTC. As protein: CAISEPTYEQYF. The chain couples TRBV10-3 to TRBJ2-7; D gene unclear. The CDR3 consists of 12 residues. Per the germline V gene, CDR1 is ENHRY and CDR2 is SYGVKD. V gave up 2 bases and J gave up 2 bases, with 4 bases separating them.

This clonotype was observed many times. The rearrangement joins TRBV4-1 to TRBJ1-2; D perhaps matches TRBD1 (6 bases). Looked up from germline, CDR1 is MGHRA and CDR2 is YSYEKL. CDR3 size: 14 residues. V was cut by 3 bases and J by 7 bases, with 15 bases left in between. The CDR3 loop is CASSHARGAGGYTF. The CDR3 DNA reads TGCGCCAGCAGCCATGCCCGGGGGGCAGGTGGCTACACCTTC.

Concerning this clonotype: One end of the junction is discordant with germline, which a read error may explain. The J gene is TRBJ2-7, the V gene TRBV20-1; 9 bases match TRBD2. Germline CDR1 and CDR2: DFQATT and SNEGSKA (reference sequence). The CDR3 is 16 residues long. In nucleotides, the CDR3 is TGCTGTGCTAGGGGGCTAAGCGGGAGGACCCTGTATGAGCAGTACTTC. It yields the protein CCARGLSGRTLYEQYF.

This clonotype was detected only a few times. The V call is TRBV28, the J call TRBJ1-5, with D unclear. The CDR3 has 15 amino acids. Germline assignment: CDR1 MDHEN and CDR2 SYDVKM. Deletions cut 7 bases from V and 0 bases from J, with 13 bases between. The CDR3 DNA sequence: TGTGCCAGCACCCCGCTGGACGGTAGCAATCAGCCCCAGCATTTT. Protein sequence: CASTPLDGSNQPQHF.

This clonotype occurred a few times. The chain employs TRBV5-1 and TRBJ2-1; 9 bases are shared with TRBD2. Germline trimming cut 2 bases from V and 0 bases from J; bases unmatched to any gene: 12. The CDR3 is 19 amino acids. The germline gives CDR1 SGHRS, CDR2 YFSETQ. CDR3 protein: CASSFSGRAGLSSYNEQFF. The DNA for the CDR3 is TGCGCCAGCAGCTTTAGCGGGAGAGCGGGGCTGAGCTCCTACAATGAGCAGTTCTTC. Looking up the rest from reference TRBV5-1 and TRBJ2-1 gives the full variable domain: KAGVTQTPRYLIKTRGQQVTLSCSPISGHRSVSWYQQTPGQGLQFLFEYFSETQRNKGNFPGRFSGRQFSNSRSEMNVSTLELGDSALYLCASSFSGRAGLSSYNEQFFGPGTRLTVL.

Ten or more counts support this clonotype. The chain links TRBV7-2 to TRBJ2-7; no reliable D call. Germline CDR1 and CDR2: SGHTA and FQGNSA. The CDR3 runs to 11 residues. The V gene lost 2 bases and the J gene lost 6 bases, with 5 bases spanning the gap. CDR3 protein: CASSLTSEQYF. The CDR3, as DNA: TGTGCCAGCAGCTTAACGAGCGAGCAGTACTTC.

This clonotype appeared a few times. The V call is TRBV7-3, the J call TRBJ2-1; 10 nucleotides match TRBD2. Looked up from germline, CDR1 is SGHTA and CDR2 is FQGTGA. CDR3 length: 14 residues. Trimming at V came to 6 bases and at J to 2 bases, leaving 1 base not matched to a gene. CDR3 in DNA: TGTGCCAGCAGACTAGCGGGGACCTACAATGAGCAGTTCTTC. Translating it yields CASRLAGTYNEQFF.

Note on this clonotype: The junction departs from germline at one end; a sequencing error may be responsible. This chain connects TRBV12-3 or TRBV12-4 to TRBJ1-2; the D is unclear. There are 12 residues in the CDR3. The CDR3: CASSWSGRGDTF. In DNA, the CDR3 is TGTGCCAGCAGCTGGAGCGGACGTGGCGACACCTTC.

The chain carries TRBV5-1 and TRBJ2-1; 9 bases align to TRBD2. The CDR3 consists of 17 residues. Per germline, CDR1 SGHRS and CDR2 YFSETQ. J was trimmed by 4 bases and V by 0 bases; bases with no gene match: 8. This chain's CDR3 is CASSLVSGSRRYNEQFF. In DNA, the CDR3 is TGCGCCAGCAGCTTGGTTAGCGGGAGTCGTCGGTACAATGAGCAGTTCTTC.

Only a few counts were recorded for this clonotype. The chain links TRBV28 to TRBJ2-3, with D perhaps matching TRBD1 or TRBD2 (5 bases each). CDR3 length equals 13 residues. Per germline, CDR1 MDHEN and CDR2 SYDVKM. Trimming left V 4 bases short and J 8 bases short, with 13 bases between. CDR3 nucleotides: TGTGCCAGCAGTTCCGGGACCGCGAGTACGCAGTATTTT. This sequence encodes CASSSGTASTQYF.

Only a few counts were recorded for this clonotype. DNA of the CDR3: TGTGCCAGCAGTCTCACGGGGGACAGGGTCTACGAGCAGTACTTC. This gives the protein CASSLTGDRVYEQYF. The chain carries TRBV28 and TRBJ2-7; 9 bases map to TRBD1. The CDR3 spans 15 residues. V was clipped by 5 bases and J by 3 bases; unmatched bases: 8. Germline-derived CDR1 and CDR2 are MDHEN and SYDVKM.

This clonotype appeared many times. The V and J genes are TRBV4-3 and TRBJ2-1; TRBD1 matches 8 bases. The germline gives CDR1 LGHNA, CDR2 YSLEER. CDR3 size: 14 residues. V lost 5 bases to trimming and J lost 2 bases; unmatched junction nucleotides: 2. The DNA for the CDR3 is TGCGCCAGCAGCTTACAGGGGGCCTACAATGAGCAGTTCTTC. Protein: CASSLQGAYNEQFF.

The genes are TRBV29-1 and TRBJ2-7, with a weak D call TRBD1 (5 bases). Germline V gene sequence: CDR1 SQVTM, CDR2 ANQGSEA. Trimming removed 5 bases at V and 1 base at J, with 12 bases between. This CDR3 comprises 13 residues. The CDR3 region is CSVQGGESYEQYF. CDR3 nucleotide sequence: TGCAGCGTTCAGGGTGGAGAGTCCTACGAGCAGTACTTC.

This clonotype has a single count. CDR3 sequence: CASSQDLANIQYF. The DNA for the CDR3 is TGCGCCAGCAGCCAAGATTTGGCTAACATTCAGTACTTC. V usage is TRBV4-3 and J usage is TRBJ2-4, with D unresolved. CDR3 length: 13 residues. Germline V gene sequence: CDR1 LGHNA, CDR2 YSLEER. V was shortened by 0 bases and J by 7 bases, with 7 bases between the two germline ends.

This clonotype has a handful of counts. As DNA, the CDR3 is TGTGCCAGCAGCCAAACGTCCGGGACAAGGGGTTACTACGAGCAGTACTTC. Amino acids: CASSQTSGTRGYYEQYF. V gene TRBV3-1 combines with J gene TRBJ2-7; D may be TRBD1 (6 bases). This CDR3 is 17 amino acids long. V dropped 2 bases and J dropped 3 bases, with 20 bases sitting between them. CDR1 and CDR2 (germline): LGHDT, YNNKEL (reference sequence).

There are many counts of this clonotype. This sequence joins TRBV15 and TRBJ2-1; D unclear. The V gene's germline CDR1 is LNHNV and CDR2 YYDKDF (reference sequence). The CDR3 has 12 amino acids. The ends were cut back, 0 bases at V and 8 bases at J, with 5 bases in the middle. In DNA, the CDR3 is TGTGCCACCAGCAGAGACGCATATGAGCAGTTCTTC. It translates to CATSRDAYEQFF. The entire variable domain, with the rest obtained from reference TRBV15 and TRBJ2-1, is as follows: DAMVIQNPRYQVTQFGKPVTLSCSQTLNHNVMYWYQQKSSQAPKLLFHYYDKDFNNEADTPDNFQSRRPNTSFCFLDIRSPGLGDTAMYLCATSRDAYEQFFGPGTRLTVL.

For this clonotype: Given a much more abundant clone one base away, this may be a read error. The chain recombines TRBV12-3 or TRBV12-4 with TRBJ2-1; TRBD1 might be the D (6 bases). This CDR3 has 18 amino acids. The CDR3 sequence: CACSLRGGNASHSNEQFF. In nucleotides, the CDR3 is TGTGCCTGCAGTTTAAGAGGGGGAAATGCTAGCCATTCCAATGAGCAGTTCTTC.

The rearrangement uses TRBV20-1 and TRBJ2-6; 10 bases match TRBD1. The CDR3 covers 17 residues. Germline V gives CDR1 DFQATT, CDR2 SNEGSKA (reference sequence). J lost 4 bases, V lost 3 bases, and 9 bases had no gene match. The CDR3 DNA sequence: TGCAGTGCTAGGTCCCGGGACAGGGGATCCGGGGCCAACGTCCTGACTTTC. The encoded protein is CSARSRDRGSGANVLTF.

As concerns this clonotype: A single base separates this from a much larger clone, so it may be a read error. The genes are TRBV2 and TRBJ1-5; TRBD1 matches at 8 bases. Germline V gene data show CDR1 as SNHLY and CDR2 as FYNNEI. Losses at the gene ends were 8 bases for V and 3 bases for J; bases not matched to a gene: 6. The CDR3 loop spans 14 amino acids. The CDR3 DNA reads TGTGCCAGCTGCGAACAGGGGGACAATCAGCCCCAGCATTTT. Translated: CASCEQGDNQPQHF.

V and J are TRBV20-1 and TRBJ2-5; D is perhaps TRBD1 or TRBD2 (5 bases each). CDR1 is DFQATT and CDR2 is SNEGSKA in the germline V gene (reference sequence). This CDR3 contains 13 residues. With 5 bases removed from V and 5 bases from J, the gap between germline ends came to 15 bases. The CDR3 DNA reads as TGCAGTGCTTCGGACCCGGGGCTGGAGACCCAGTACTTC. It yields the protein CSASDPGLETQYF.

This clonotype has more than one count but fewer than ten. This chain uses TRBV3-1 with TRBJ2-1; TRBD2 matches 8 bases. CDR3 length: 16 amino acids. The V segment lost 2 bases and the J segment 5 bases; nucleotides outside the gene matches: 8. Germline V lookup: CDR1 LGHDT, CDR2 YNNKEL (reference sequence). The CDR3 sequence: CASSQLAGTRDNEQFF. CDR3 nucleotides: TGTGCCAGCAGCCAACTAGCCGGGACTAGGGACAATGAGCAGTTCTTC.